Presented here are 24 T cell receptor beta chains from one specimen sequenced in a study of blood T cell repertoires in COVID-19. Data came from immunoSEQ multiplex PCR; TCRdb stores just in-frame clones and leaves some out. This table holds approximately 440,000 clones, 90% found once. Sequenced: PBMCs or T cells enriched from blood (not recorded which). These receptors originate from a man younger than 35 who had recovered from COVID-19.

This clone was recorded a few times. The chain uses TRBV30 and TRBJ1-1; TRBD1 is a possible D gene (6 bases). Germline V gene lookup returns CDR1 GTSNPN and CDR2 SVGIG (reference sequence). V was pared by 2 bases and J by 0 bases, with 13 bases between. This CDR3 is 15 amino acids long. This chain's CDR3 is CAWSSGTKVNTEAFF. CDR3 sequence (DNA): TGTGCCTGGAGTTCGGGGACAAAGGTGAACACTGAAGCTTTCTTT.

V and J are TRBV30 and TRBJ1-5; D is unclear. The germline V and J ends were trimmed by 0 bases and 10 bases, with 13 bases remaining between them. CDR3 length: 13 amino acids. Germline V gene lookup returns CDR1 GTSNPN and CDR2 SVGIG (reference sequence). DNA of the CDR3: TGTGCCTGGAGTGTAATCGGGAGTGGACCCCAGCATTTT. This codes for CAWSVIGSGPQHF.

Turning to this clone: The sample carries other DNA sequences with the same CDR3. The V gene is TRBV12-3 or TRBV12-4, the J gene TRBJ2-7; 8 bases are shared with TRBD1. This CDR3 region has 13 residues. J was trimmed by 5 bases and V by 3 bases; bases with no gene match: 3. CDR3 amino acids: CASSLDRVHEQYF. CDR3 bases: TGTGCCAGCAGTTTGGACAGGGTACACGAGCAGTACTTC.

This chain links TRBV28 with TRBJ1-4; TRBD1 aligns across 9 bases. The CDR3 sequence is 14 residues long. Trimming removed 5 bases from V and 8 bases from J; junction bases left unmatched: 6. The V gene's germline CDR1 is MDHEN and CDR2 SYDVKM. The CDR3 here is CASSPTGGWEKLFF. The DNA for the CDR3 is TGTGCCAGCAGTCCCACAGGGGGCTGGGAAAAACTGTTTTTT.

The chain has TRBV5-8 and TRBJ2-5, with D perhaps matching TRBD1 (6 bases). V was pared by 4 bases and J by 2 bases, with 12 bases between. CDR3 length: 14 amino acids. Per the germline V gene, CDR1 is SGHTS and CDR2 is YDEGEE. CDR3 in DNA: TGTGCCAGCAGCCTCAGGGGTCTGCAAGAGACCCAGTACTTC. Translated, it gives CASSLRGLQETQYF.

The genes are TRBV20-1 and TRBJ1-4; D is undetermined. Trimming stripped 7 bases from V and 7 bases from J, with 10 bases between. CDR1 and CDR2 (germline): DFQATT, SNEGSKA (reference sequence). The length of the CDR3 is 11 residues. The CDR3 region is CSVYAGEKLFF. The CDR3 coding sequence is TGCAGTGTCTATGCTGGTGAAAAACTGTTTTTT.

This chain's CDR3 is CAWSVLAGAEQFF. DNA of the CDR3: TGTGCCTGGAGTGTATTAGCGGGAGCTGAGCAGTTCTTC. The chain recombines TRBV30 with TRBJ2-1; 9 bases agree with TRBD2. V shed 0 bases, J shed 9 bases, and the junction held 3 bases outside the gene matches. Germline V gene data show CDR1 as GTSNPN and CDR2 as SVGIG (reference sequence). This CDR3 is built from 13 residues.

This chain's CDR3 is CASSGGGQAGFEAFF. The CDR3 nucleotides are TGCGCCAGCAGCGGAGGGGGACAGGCCGGATTTGAAGCTTTCTTT. This chain links TRBV5-1 with TRBJ1-1; 8 positions agree with TRBD1. The germline V gene encodes CDR1 SGHRS and CDR2 YFSETQ. V gave up 4 bases and J gave up 7 bases; unmatched junction bases: 12. The CDR3 is 15 amino acids.

The rearrangement links TRBV5-1 to TRBJ2-5, with TRBD2 identical over 10 bases. CDR1 is SGHRS and CDR2 is YFSETQ in the germline V gene. There are 15 residues in the CDR3. The V segment lost 5 bases and the J segment 5 bases; nucleotides outside the gene matches: 9. The CDR3 DNA follows: TGCGCCAGCAGGCCCCTAGCGGGAGACGCGGAGACCCAGTACTTC. It codes for CASRPLAGDAETQYF.

The chain couples TRBV18 to TRBJ2-7; D perhaps matches TRBD2 (6 bases). Germline lookup yields CDR1 KGHSH and CDR2 LQKENI. V dropped 5 bases and J dropped 2 bases, with 16 bases sitting between them. The CDR3 extends over 15 amino acids. In DNA form, the CDR3 reads TGTGCCAGCTCAGCCGGGACTGCCATTACCTACGAGCAGTACTTC. This codes for CASSAGTAITYEQYF.

The rearrangement uses TRBV5-1 and TRBJ2-1; 14 bases align to TRBD2. Germline assignment: CDR1 SGHRS and CDR2 YFSETQ. CDR3 size: 18 residues. With 4 bases clipped from V and 0 bases from J, the junction kept 6 bases outside the gene matches. The CDR3 nucleotides read TGCGCCAGCAGCCTCCGACTAGCGGGAGGGGACTCCTACAATGAGCAGTTCTTC. Its protein product is CASSLRLAGGDSYNEQFF.

The rearrangement uses TRBV5-1 and TRBJ1-5, with 8 bases matching TRBD1. J lost 5 bases, V lost 0 bases, and 4 bases had no gene match. Germline V gene sequence: CDR1 SGHRS, CDR2 YFSETQ. The CDR3 contains 15 residues. CDR3: CASSLGGQGHQPQHF. The CDR3 DNA reads TGCGCCAGCAGCTTGGGTGGACAGGGCCATCAGCCCCAGCATTTT.

The chain carries TRBV5-6 and TRBJ2-4, with D maybe TRBD1 (6 bases). The CDR3 covers 15 residues. The germline V gene has CDR1 SGHDT and CDR2 YYEEEE. Trimming removed 3 bases from V and 8 bases from J, with 18 bases in between. CDR3 coding DNA: TGTGCCAGCAGCTGGGTGGGGGCCCCCAGGGACATTCAGTACTTC. It is translated as CASSWVGAPRDIQYF.

The sample holds one count of this clone. The gene calls are TRBV28 and TRBJ1-3, with no clear D. Germline V CDR1 and CDR2: MDHEN, SYDVKM. This CDR3 spans 15 amino acids. Trimming shortened V by 6 bases and J by 0 bases, and 12 bases separated the two germline ends. The CDR3 nucleotides read TGTGCCAGCAGCCTCGGGTCACTCTCTGGAAACACCATATATTTT. It translates to CASSLGSLSGNTIYF.

The rearrangement joins TRBV30 to TRBJ2-5, with D uncertain. Trimming removed 4 bases from V and 2 bases from J, with 11 bases in between. Germline lookup yields CDR1 GTSNPN and CDR2 SVGIG (reference sequence). The CDR3 length is 13 residues. This CDR3 reads CAWTVWQQETQYF. The CDR3 nucleotides read TGTGCCTGGACCGTCTGGCAGCAAGAGACCCAGTACTTC.

The chain joins TRBV15 to TRBJ2-6; tentative D call: TRBD2 (6 bases). The CDR3 has 19 amino acids. Germline CDR1 LNHNV, CDR2 YYDKDF (reference sequence). Trimming pared 0 bases from V and 1 base from J, leaving 16 bases between. The DNA of the CDR3 is TGTGCCACCAGCAGAGATCACAAGGGCGGGAAGTCTGGGGCCAACGTCCTGACTTTC. The encoded protein is CATSRDHKGGKSGANVLTF.

The chain is built from TRBV7-2 and TRBJ1-1; D is unclear. The CDR3 is 13 residues long. In germline, CDR1 is SGHTA, CDR2 FQGNSA. V was cut by 6 bases and J by 10 bases, with 18 bases left in between. CDR3 nucleotide sequence: TGTGCCAGCAGGTTAACTAGTTCTCGAGGAGCTTTCTTT. This codes for CASRLTSSRGAFF.

The genes are TRBV9 and TRBJ1-3; D uncertain. CDR3 length: 15 residues. V lost 1 base, J lost 5 bases, and 13 bases lay in between. From germline, CDR1 is SGDLS and CDR2 YYNGEE. The DNA for the CDR3 is TGTGCCAGCAGCGTATCAGAACAGATGAGAAACACCATATATTTT. Amino acids: CASSVSEQMRNTIYF.

The chain couples TRBV6-5 to TRBJ1-1, with D possibly being TRBD1 (6 bases). CDR1 is MNHEY, CDR2 SVGAGI, per germline. Trimming took 2 bases from V and 4 from J, leaving 8 bases between them. The CDR3 is 13 amino acids. DNA for the CDR3: TGTGCCAGCAGTTACGGGGGCGGCACTGAAGCTTTCTTT. Residues: CASSYGGGTEAFF.

The chain carries TRBV28 and TRBJ1-2; 9 nucleotides agree with TRBD1. The CDR3 consists of 14 residues. Unmatched junction bases numbered 9, after V lost 5 bases and J lost 8 bases. Germline V CDR1 and CDR2: MDHEN, SYDVKM. The CDR3 loop reads CASSTTGGARGYTF. In DNA, the CDR3 is TGTGCCAGCAGTACCACAGGGGGCGCGAGGGGCTACACCTTC.

This chain uses TRBV3-1 (or the pseudogene TRBV3-2) with TRBJ1-1; TRBD1 matches 9 bases. Germline V lookup: CDR1 LGHDT, CDR2 YNNKEL (reference sequence). This CDR3 has 13 residues. Losses at the gene ends were 4 bases for V and 10 bases for J; bases not matched to a gene: 7. The CDR3 coding sequence is TGTGCCAGCAGCCCGGGACAGGGTCTCGCAGCTTTCTTT. Amino acids: CASSPGQGLAAFF.

V is TRBV24-1 and J is TRBJ2-7; 10 bases are a match to TRBD1. The CDR3 loop spans 14 amino acids. J lost 5 bases, V lost 3 bases, and 3 bases had no gene match. Germline loops: CDR1 KGHDR, CDR2 SFDVKD. The CDR3 region is CATSDAGTGDEQYF. CDR3 coding DNA: TGTGCCACCAGTGATGCCGGGACAGGGGACGAGCAGTACTTC.

This chain joins TRBV19 and TRBJ2-3; TRBD2 matches at 13 bases. The CDR3 covers 19 residues. Germline V gene lookup returns CDR1 LNHDA and CDR2 SQIVND (reference sequence). V was clipped by 6 bases and J by 4 bases; unmatched bases: 16. CDR3 sequence reads: CASRPTPGLAGDNPDTQYF. CDR3 in DNA: TGTGCCAGTAGACCTACCCCAGGACTAGCGGGAGACAATCCAGATACGCAGTATTTT.

As to this clone: Different DNA sequences within this sample yield the same CDR3. This chain connects TRBV10-3 to TRBJ1-1; D might be TRBD1 (5 bases). From germline, CDR1 is ENHRY and CDR2 SYGVKD. Trimming removed 0 bases from V and 0 bases from J, with 8 bases in between. The CDR3 runs 15 residues. CDR3 sequence: CAISESRGMNTEAFF. DNA for the CDR3: TGTGCCATCAGTGAGTCTCGGGGGATGAACACTGAAGCTTTCTTT.